This TCR beta chain originates from a study of regulatory T cells in long-lasting Graves disease. Time point of the sample: newly diagnosed GD, antithyroid drugs for less than 3 months. Extracted RNA from PBMCs served as the source of the TCR library. As collected, the peripheral blood samples measured 8 to 9 milliliters each and went into EDTA tubes. This clonotype was picked up a small number of times. What it binds is unknown. J was trimmed by 4 bases and V by 5 bases; bases with no gene match: 5. The CDR3 is made up of 14 amino acids. The germline V gene has CDR1 ENHRY and CDR2 SYGVKD. Investigators prepared the TCR beta libraries by applying iRepertoire HTBI primers and Arm-PCR of CDR3 regions. TCRdb processed the multiplex PCR reads anew with MiXCR; each CDR3 protein has one entry. The sample includes about 540,000 distinct CDR3 sequences, roughly 13% seen only once; the top ten take about 9.1%.

Overall study findings and caveats: Repertoires from persistent disease leaned toward TRBV28, TRBJ1-2 and TRBJ2-5.

This same sample was also taken into another study, of T cells in Graves' hyperthyroidism and ophthalmopathy. Per that study: Graves' hyperthyroidism without ophthalmopathy progression within 18 months was termed stable.

The clonotype originates from a man aged 30-40 years with Graves disease. The source was peripheral blood mononuclear cells (PBMCs), collected at new diagnosis, from a patient treated with antithyroid drugs. The chain is built from TRBV10-3 and TRBJ2-3; TRBD2 aligns across 8 bases. The CDR3 loop is CAISISGSSDTQYF. The DNA for the CDR3 is TGTGCCATCAGTATAAGCGGGAGCTCAGATACGCAGTATTTT.